Sequencing of this T cell receptor beta chain was carried out in a study of T cell repertoires in cytomegalovirus infection. Study summary: Based on public TCR beta signatures, there were indications of CMV infection and of a matching HLA type.

The CDR3 covers 13 residues. V was pared by 6 bases and J by 1 base, with 12 bases between. CDR1 is DFQATT, CDR2 SNEGSKA, per germline (reference sequence). Points on this clonotype: Its antigen is undetermined.

Overall study results and limits: The ex vivo response was dominated by HLA-C-restricted CMV-specific TCR beta clonotypes.

TCRdb ran MiXCR on the reads and lists one entry per CDR3 protein. This table has about 920,000 distinct CDR3 sequences, 30% to 40% appearing once. This sequence originates from a human donor in good health (CMV status not recorded). Some clones in this sample may be carry-over from other donors' samples. The V and J genes are TRBV20-1 and TRBJ1-1; D is uncertain. Sequenced here: cultured CD8+ T cells from PBMCs, sampled from culture after CMV antigen stimulation. CDR3 DNA sequence: TGCAGTGCGAGATTTCAGCAGAACACTGAAGCTTTCTTT. Encoded protein: CSARFQQNTEAFF.